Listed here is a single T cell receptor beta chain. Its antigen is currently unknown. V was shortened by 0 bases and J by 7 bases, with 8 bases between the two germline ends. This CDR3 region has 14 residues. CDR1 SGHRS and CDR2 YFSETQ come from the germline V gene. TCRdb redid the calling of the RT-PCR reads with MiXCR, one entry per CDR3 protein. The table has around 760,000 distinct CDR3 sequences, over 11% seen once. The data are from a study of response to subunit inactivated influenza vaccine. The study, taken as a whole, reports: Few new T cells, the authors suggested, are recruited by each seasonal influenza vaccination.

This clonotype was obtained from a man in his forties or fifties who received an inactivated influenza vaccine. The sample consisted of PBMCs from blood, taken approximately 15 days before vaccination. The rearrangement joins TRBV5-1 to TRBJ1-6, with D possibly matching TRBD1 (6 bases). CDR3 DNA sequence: TGCGCCAGCAGCTTGGAAGACAGGAATTCACCCCTCCACTTT. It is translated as CASSLEDRNSPLHF.